This T cell receptor (beta chain) originates from a study of T cell repertoires in cytomegalovirus infection. The study's findings and limits: Dominating the ex vivo response were TCR beta clonotypes that were CMV-specific and HLA-C-restricted.

V dropped 4 bases and J dropped 0; count of bases not matched to a gene: 8. The CDR3 contains 17 residues. Germline V CDR1 and CDR2: SGHDN, FVKESK. This clonotype has more than one count but fewer than ten. Its antigen is unidentified. TCRdb re-called the reads with MiXCR, one entry per CDR3 protein. Altogether 700,000 to 950,000 distinct CDR3 sequences are present, about 33% being singletons, with the ten largest covering under 15%. The chain has TRBV14 and TRBJ1-1, with 10 bases lining up with TRBD1. This sequence was found in a human donor in good health (CMV status not recorded). Some clones in this sample may be carry-over from other donors' samples. The sample was cultured CD8+ T cells from PBMCs, taken from culture after CMV antigen stimulation. CDR3 coding DNA: TGTGCCAGCAGCCCCTCGGGACAGGGGTCAGTGAACACTGAAGCTTTCTTT. It yields the protein CASSPSGQGSVNTEAFF.